The 20 T cell receptor beta chains below all came from one sample that was sequenced in a study of blood T cell repertoires in COVID-19. The protocol was immunoSEQ multiplex PCR, while the TCRdb copy is restricted to in-frame clones and leaves out a portion. Counted here are around 330,000 clones, 88% occurring once; the ten biggest clones make up roughly 4%. Sequenced: peripheral blood. The receptors were gathered from a woman in her 50s with active or convalescent COVID-19.

This clone was observed a handful of times. The chain employs TRBV3-1 (or the pseudogene TRBV3-2) and TRBJ1-6; 10 nucleotides line up with TRBD1. The length of the CDR3 is 16 residues. Germline-derived CDR1 and CDR2 are LGHDT and YNNKEL (reference sequence). V lost 4 bases to trimming and J lost 10 bases; unmatched junction nucleotides: 10. The CDR3 nucleotides are TGTGCCAGCAGCCCGGGGACAGGGGCGGTGTCATCACCCCTCCACTTT. As protein: CASSPGTGAVSSPLHF.

This chain connects TRBV5-5 to TRBJ2-7, with 10 bases lining up with TRBD1. CDR1 SGHKS and CDR2 YYEKEE come from the germline V gene (reference sequence). The V segment lost 0 bases and the J segment 6 bases; nucleotides outside the gene matches: 3. This CDR3 contains 14 residues. CDR3 nucleotides: TGTGCCAGCAGCTTGGAGGGACAGGGGACCGAGCAGTACTTC. It is translated as CASSLEGQGTEQYF.

This clone was seen only once. V gene TRBV4-1 combines with J gene TRBJ2-7, with D possibly TRBD1 on 5 matching bases. Per germline, CDR1 MGHRA and CDR2 YSYEKL. The CDR3 has 13 amino acids. V lost 1 base, J lost 6 bases, and 10 bases lay in between. DNA of the CDR3: TGCGCCAGCAGCCAAGTCGATGGGGCCGAGCAGTACTTC. This encodes CASSQVDGAEQYF.

This clone showed up just a few times. V and J are TRBV5-1 and TRBJ2-5; D perhaps matches TRBD2 (6 bases). V shed 0 bases and J shed 4 bases, with 10 bases lying between them. The V gene's germline CDR1 is SGHRS and CDR2 YFSETQ. This CDR3 region has 14 residues. CDR3 DNA sequence: TGCGCCAGCAGCTTGGCTACTAGCCGAGAGACCCAGTACTTC. Encoded protein: CASSLATSRETQYF.

V and J are TRBV27 and TRBJ1-1, with D possibly matching TRBD1 (5 bases). Trimming left V 2 bases short and J 0 bases short, with 10 bases between. CDR3 size: 15 residues. Per the germline V gene, CDR1 is MNHEY and CDR2 is SMNVEV (reference sequence). The CDR3: CASSLDSPMNTEAFF. The CDR3 coding sequence is TGTGCCAGCAGTTTAGACAGCCCCATGAACACTGAAGCTTTCTTT.

J is TRBJ2-7 and V is TRBV2, with 9 bases that match TRBD1. CDR1 and CDR2 from the germline V gene are SNHLY and FYNNEI. V was pared by 6 bases and J by 0 bases, with 3 bases of the junction left unmatched. The CDR3 sequence is 14 residues long. CDR3 residues: CASSPGQGSYEQYF. In nucleotides, the CDR3 is TGTGCCAGCAGCCCGGGACAGGGCTCCTACGAGCAGTACTTC.

The rearrangement joins TRBV6-5 to TRBJ1-6, with 10 bases lining up with TRBD1. With 6 bases clipped from V and 7 bases from J, the junction kept 6 bases outside the gene matches. CDR3 length: 15 amino acids. CDR1 is MNHEY, CDR2 SVGAGI, per germline. CDR3 residues: CASRRDRGGNSPLHF. Here the CDR3 DNA reads TGTGCCAGCAGGCGGGACAGGGGTGGAAATTCACCCCTCCACTTT.

This rearrangement joins TRBV9 to TRBJ1-1, with TRBD1 identical over 12 bases. CDR3 length: 14 residues. Germline V gives CDR1 SGDLS, CDR2 YYNGEE. Trimming cost V 3 bases and J 6 bases; bases outside gene matches: 3. The CDR3 DNA is TGTGCCAGCAGCGGGGGACAGGGGGCCTCTGAAGCTTTCTTT. This gives the protein CASSGGQGASEAFF.

The chain is built from TRBV6-6 and TRBJ1-2; 8 bases are a match to TRBD1. Looked up from germline, CDR1 is MNHNY and CDR2 is SVGAGI (reference sequence). Germline trimming cut 5 bases from V and 4 bases from J; bases unmatched to any gene: 15. CDR3 size: 17 residues. DNA of the CDR3: TGTGCCAGCAGTCGTAACCGGGACAGGATCATCAGCTATGGCTACACCTTC. Translated: CASSRNRDRIISYGYTF.

The chain employs TRBV19 and TRBJ2-7; 7 nucleotides agree with TRBD2. The V gene end was trimmed by 4 bases and the J gene end by 5 bases; junction bases not matched to a gene: 14. Germline CDR1 reads LNHDA; CDR2 reads SQIVND (reference sequence). The CDR3 has 16 amino acids. For the CDR3, the DNA is TGTGCCAGTAGTAACGAGCGGGGCTCGACCAGAGACGAGCAGTACTTC. It specifies CASSNERGSTRDEQYF.

The chain joins TRBV3-1 (or the pseudogene TRBV3-2) to TRBJ1-2, with D maybe TRBD1 (6 bases). CDR1 and CDR2 from the germline V gene are LGHDT and YNNKEL (reference sequence). There are 14 residues in the CDR3. V lost 0 bases to trimming and J lost 4 bases, with 9 bases between them. The DNA of the CDR3 is TGTGCCAGCAGCCAAGAGAGCAGGGGCTATGGCTACACCTTC. It specifies CASSQESRGYGYTF.

V is TRBV5-5 and J is TRBJ1-1; no clear D. Between the trimmed V and J ends, which lost 0 bases and 5 bases, there was a span of 14 bases. CDR3 length equals 15 residues. CDR1 and CDR2 from the germline V gene are SGHKS and YYEKEE (reference sequence). As DNA, the CDR3 is TGTGCCAGCAGCTTGGGCCCGGGGTCCGGAACTGAAGCTTTCTTT. Translation gives CASSLGPGSGTEAFF.

Comment on this clone: Other DNA sequences from this sample encode an identical CDR3 as well. The chain uses TRBV5-1 and TRBJ2-2, with TRBD1 matching over 12 bases. The CDR3 runs to 16 residues. Germline loops: CDR1 SGHRS, CDR2 YFSETQ. V was clipped by 3 bases and J by 2 bases; unmatched bases: 2. The CDR3 region has the DNA TGCGCCAGCAGCTCGGGACAGGGGGCCAACACCGGGGAGCTGTTTTTT. Encoded protein: CASSSGQGANTGELFF.

V gene TRBV19 combines with J gene TRBJ1-1, with 7 bases identical to TRBD1. The J segment lost 0 bases and the V segment lost 5 bases, leaving 9 bases of the junction unmatched. The CDR3 runs 16 residues. CDR1 is LNHDA and CDR2 is SQIVND in the germline V gene (reference sequence). The CDR3 DNA sequence: TGTGCCAGTAGTTCCCCAGGGGGACGGATGAACACTGAAGCTTTCTTT. This codes for CASSSPGGRMNTEAFF.

V is TRBV29-1 and J is TRBJ2-2, with D perhaps TRBD2 (5 bases). The CDR3 length is 14 residues. The ends were cut back, 4 bases at V and 7 bases at J, with 16 bases in the middle. Germline CDR1 and CDR2: SQVTM and ANQGSEA. DNA for the CDR3: TGCAGCGTTGTGTTAGGGATACTAGGCGGGGAGCTGTTTTTT. It codes for CSVVLGILGGELFF.

This chain links TRBV7-3 with TRBJ2-1; TRBD2 aligns across 12 bases. Per the germline V gene, CDR1 is SGHTA and CDR2 is FQGTGA. V trimming: 5 bases; J trimming: 7 bases; junction bases outside the gene matches: 15. The CDR3 has 18 amino acids. The CDR3 protein is CASSPTSGRRAGGNEQFF. The CDR3 bases are TGTGCCAGCAGCCCGACTAGCGGGAGAAGGGCGGGGGGGAATGAGCAGTTCTTC.

This chain connects TRBV3-1 (or the pseudogene TRBV3-2) to TRBJ1-2; no definite D call. Looked up from germline, CDR1 is LGHDT and CDR2 is YNNKEL (reference sequence). CDR3 size: 20 residues. Trimming removed 0 bases from V and 1 base from J, with 24 bases in between. The CDR3 coding sequence is TGTGCCAGCAGCCAAGACCGCCCCCTCTCAGCCTCGGGGTATAACTATGGCTACACCTTC. Translated, it gives CASSQDRPLSASGYNYGYTF.

The V and J genes are TRBV28 and TRBJ1-1, with D perhaps TRBD1 (5 bases). V was clipped by 7 bases and J by 0 bases, with 9 bases between them. This CDR3 is 13 amino acids long. Germline loops: CDR1 MDHEN, CDR2 SYDVKM. For the CDR3, the DNA is TGTGCCAGCATCAGACAGATGAACACTGAAGCTTTCTTT. This translates into CASIRQMNTEAFF. The whole variable domain, filled in from reference TRBV28 and TRBJ1-1, reads DVKVTQSSRYLVKRTGEKVFLECVQDMDHENMFWYRQDPGLGLRLIYFSYDVKMKEKGDIPEGYSVSREKKERFSLILESASTNQTSMYLCASIRQMNTEAFFGQGTRLTVV.

V is TRBV3-1 (or the pseudogene TRBV3-2) and J is TRBJ2-7; 9 bases are shared with TRBD1. V shed 2 bases, J shed 3 bases, and the junction held 5 bases outside the gene matches. From germline, CDR1 is LGHDT and CDR2 YNNKEL (reference sequence). This CDR3 contains 15 residues. The CDR3: CASSQMGQGSYEQYF. The CDR3 DNA reads TGTGCCAGCAGCCAAATGGGACAGGGTAGCTACGAGCAGTACTTC.

V usage is TRBV19 and J usage is TRBJ2-5, with TRBD1 matching over 9 bases. CDR3 length: 15 residues. The V segment lost 5 bases and the J segment 5 bases; nucleotides outside the gene matches: 9. Germline CDR1 LNHDA, CDR2 SQIVND (reference sequence). CDR3 nucleotide sequence: TGTGCCAGTAGTGCCTACAGGGGGCCAGGGGAGACCCAGTACTTC. This codes for CASSAYRGPGETQYF.